This T cell receptor (beta chain) was profiled in a study of cytomegalovirus exposure and HLA in healthy donors. The primer mix had 60 Vbeta and 13 Jbeta primers. TCRdb keeps only in-frame clones here, not all; method: immunoSEQ multiplex PCR. Seen here are about 200,000 clones, around 85% observed once, and the top ten hold 1.5% to 2%. Likely unrecorded immune exposures existed in these nominally healthy donors. This CDR3 region has 13 residues. The germline V gene encodes CDR1 SGDLS and CDR2 YYNGEE. Deletions cut 1 base from V and 9 bases from J, with 11 bases between. The sequenced sample consisted of PBMCs. This clonotype was sampled from a man in his fifties or sixties in good health and CMV-seronegative. The chain uses TRBV9 and TRBJ2-1, with unresolved D. CDR3 amino acids: CASSVIGGTEQFF. In nucleotides, the CDR3 is TGTGCCAGCAGCGTAATAGGCGGAACTGAGCAGTTCTTC.